This passage covers 26 T cell receptor beta chains from one sample sequenced in a study of blood T cell repertoires in COVID-19 (dated by TCRdb to about 2020). The library was produced with the immunoSEQ multiplex PCR assay. The clones in this table, taken by TCRdb from immuneACCESS, are in-frame only. Not every clone is retained; where verified, under half of the shortfall comes from an unresolved V gene, and the cause of the rest is unknown. This sample comprises 200,000 to 250,000 clones, approximately 86% of them detected only once. 7.1% of the sample is held by the ten biggest clonotypes. Sequencing was done on a sample of peripheral blood. These receptors originate from a woman in her 70s with active or convalescent COVID-19.

There are a few counts of this clone. The V call is TRBV6-2 or TRBV6-3, the J call TRBJ1-5; no definite D call. CDR3 size: 14 residues. The germline V gene has CDR1 MNHEY and CDR2 SVGEGT. The germline V and J ends were trimmed by 6 bases and 7 bases, with 16 bases remaining between them. Here the CDR3 DNA reads TGTGCCAGCAGCCGGTTCCCTAACGGGCAGCCCCAGCATTTT. Protein: CASSRFPNGQPQHF.

This CDR3 is CASSTSRVNTIYF. The CDR3 DNA follows: TGTGCCAGTAGTACATCCAGGGTAAACACCATATATTTT. This chain uses TRBV19 with TRBJ1-3, with D possibly TRBD1 on 5 matching bases. This CDR3 has 13 residues. V shed 4 bases and J shed 6 bases, with 10 bases lying between them. The germline CDR1 and CDR2 sequences are LNHDA and SQIVND (reference sequence).

This chain uses TRBV4-1 with TRBJ1-2, with D hard to call. V lost 1 base to trimming and J lost 8 bases, with 14 bases between them. Germline CDR1 and CDR2: MGHRA and YSYEKL. The CDR3 has 14 residues. The CDR3 spells CASSQVRVPEGYTF. The DNA of the CDR3 is TGCGCCAGCAGCCAAGTCCGGGTGCCAGAAGGCTACACCTTC.

This rearrangement joins TRBV18 to TRBJ1-4, with 8 positions matching TRBD1. Germline V gene sequence: CDR1 KGHSH, CDR2 LQKENI. The CDR3 length is 15 residues. The junction had 9 bases not matched to a gene; V was cut back by 4 bases and J by 8 bases. The CDR3 bases are TGTGCCAGCTCACACCGGACAGGGATGTCGGAAAAACTGTTTTTT. Encoded protein: CASSHRTGMSEKLFF. Using reference TRBV18 and TRBJ1-4 for the parts outside the CDR3, the full variable domain is NAGVMQNPRHLVRRRGQEARLRCSPMKGHSHVYWYRQLPEEGLKFMVYLQKENIIDESGMPKERFSAEFPKEGPSILRIQQVVRGDSAAYFCASSHRTGMSEKLFFGSGTQLSVL.

This chain connects TRBV19 to TRBJ1-2; 7 nucleotides align to TRBD1. Germline CDR1 LNHDA, CDR2 SQIVND (reference sequence). This CDR3 is 14 amino acids long. V shed 3 bases and J 2 bases; nucleotides not matched to a gene: 3. For the CDR3, the DNA is TGTGCCAGTAGTATGCAGGGGGTGAACTATGGCTACACCTTC. It encodes CASSMQGVNYGYTF.

The V call is TRBV18, the J call TRBJ1-1; D remains unclear. The V and J ends lost 3 bases and 1 base respectively, with 9 bases between them. Germline V CDR1 and CDR2: KGHSH, LQKENI. CDR3 length equals 14 residues. CDR3 DNA sequence: TGTGCCAGCTCACCGCAGGAGGCGAACACTGAAGCTTTCTTT. This encodes CASSPQEANTEAFF.

This chain links TRBV10-2 with TRBJ2-3, with 9 bases aligning to TRBD1. Germline lookup yields CDR1 WSHSY and CDR2 SAAADI. The CDR3 has 16 amino acids. Trimming took 5 bases from V and 6 from J; bases not matched to a gene: 12. Written as DNA, the CDR3 is TGCGCCAGCAGTTTTGGCCGGACAGGGGAGAGGGATACGCAGTATTTT. This translates into CASSFGRTGERDTQYF.

V and J are TRBV7-2 and TRBJ1-6; TRBD1 might be the D (5 bases). V lost 5 bases and J 6 bases, leaving 14 bases between the germline ends. There are 15 residues in the CDR3. Germline values: CDR1 SGHTA, CDR2 FQGNSA. The DNA for the CDR3 is TGTGCCAGCAGCATCCTGACAGCTCCTAATTCACCCCTCCACTTT. This sequence encodes CASSILTAPNSPLHF.

The V gene is TRBV3-1 (or the pseudogene TRBV3-2), the J gene TRBJ2-3; TRBD1 is a possible D gene (6 bases). The germline V gene encodes CDR1 LGHDT and CDR2 YNNKEL (reference sequence). Trimming removed 4 bases at V and 0 bases at J, with 11 bases between. CDR3 length equals 15 residues. Here the CDR3 DNA reads TGTGCCAGCAGCCGTGAGGGGGACAGCACAGATACGCAGTATTTT. Amino acids: CASSREGDSTDTQYF.

The chain combines TRBV5-5 with TRBJ2-4; perhaps TRBD2 as D (5 bases). With 4 bases removed from V and 7 bases from J, the gap between germline ends came to 18 bases. This CDR3 is 15 amino acids long. Per the germline V gene, CDR1 is SGHKS and CDR2 is YYEKEE (reference sequence). The CDR3 sequence is CASSPPEREVNIQYF. The DNA for the CDR3 is TGTGCCAGCAGCCCACCCGAGAGGGAAGTGAACATTCAGTACTTC.

J is TRBJ2-7 and V is TRBV13; unclear D gene. V lost 3 bases and J 7 bases, leaving 7 bases between the germline ends. Germline V gene data show CDR1 as PRHDT and CDR2 as FYEKMQ (reference sequence). This CDR3 region has 11 residues. CDR3 DNA: TGTGCCAGCAGCTTCGGTCTGGAGCAGTACTTC. Encoded protein: CASSFGLEQYF.

The chain has TRBV11-2 and TRBJ2-3; 8 bases are a match to TRBD1. V was clipped by 5 bases and J by 4 bases; unmatched bases: 14. The CDR3 spans 17 residues. Germline CDR1 reads SGHAT; CDR2 reads FQNNGV. The CDR3 sequence: CASSHQVGTGASDTQYF. Written as DNA, the CDR3 is TGTGCCAGCAGCCATCAGGTGGGGACAGGCGCCTCAGATACGCAGTATTTT.

This sequence joins TRBV7-2 and TRBJ2-3; D is undetermined. Germline CDR1 is SGHTA and CDR2 is FQGNSA. CDR3 size: 15 residues. Trimming shortened V by 0 bases and J by 0 bases, and 7 bases separated the two germline ends. The CDR3 DNA sequence: TGTGCCAGCAGCTTAGCGGTCTATAGCACAGATACGCAGTATTTT. Translation gives CASSLAVYSTDTQYF.

The V gene is TRBV6-2 or TRBV6-3, the J gene TRBJ1-2, with D unclear. The germline V gene has CDR1 MNHEY and CDR2 SVGEGT. The CDR3 totals 13 residues. V dropped 5 bases and J dropped 8 bases, with 15 bases sitting between them. CDR3 sequence: CASSDWSSEGYTF. The CDR3 coding sequence is TGTGCCAGCAGTGATTGGTCGAGTGAGGGCTACACCTTC.

The rearrangement links TRBV7-2 to TRBJ2-5, with 7 bases lining up with TRBD2. Germline-derived CDR1 and CDR2 are SGHTA and FQGNSA. The ends lost 5 bases at V and 5 bases at J; junction bases unmatched: 8. The CDR3 covers 14 residues. The CDR3 reads CASSLWEGQETQYF. The CDR3 nucleotides are TGTGCCAGCAGCCTCTGGGAGGGGCAGGAGACCCAGTACTTC.

V usage is TRBV29-1 and J usage is TRBJ2-1; TRBD2 matches 8 bases. J gave up 4 bases and V 7 bases, and 3 bases lay outside the gene matches. The CDR3 covers 12 residues. Germline V gives CDR1 SQVTM, CDR2 ANQGSEA. The CDR3 loop is CSAGGTYNEQFF. The CDR3 nucleotides are TGCAGCGCGGGAGGGACTTACAATGAGCAGTTCTTC.

The chain joins TRBV9 to TRBJ2-1, with 9 positions matching TRBD1. The CDR3 spans 16 residues. V was pared by 0 bases and J by 6 bases, with 7 bases of the junction left unmatched. Germline V lookup: CDR1 SGDLS, CDR2 YYNGEE. CDR3 sequence (DNA): TGTGCCAGCAGCGTAGCGGGACAGGGTTGGGGCAATGAGCAGTTCTTC. Amino acids: CASSVAGQGWGNEQFF. Using reference TRBV9 and TRBJ2-1 for the parts outside the CDR3, the full variable domain is DSGVTQTPKHLITATGQRVTLRCSPRSGDLSVYWYQQSLDQGLQFLIQYYNGEERAKGNILERFSAQQFPDLHSELNLSSLELGDSALYFCASSVAGQGWGNEQFFGPGTRLTVL.

V and J are TRBV29-1 and TRBJ2-1; possibly TRBD2 for D (5 bases). This CDR3 has 13 residues. Germline V gene data show CDR1 as SQVTM and CDR2 as ANQGSEA. V gave up 7 bases and J gave up 8 bases, with 18 bases separating them. The CDR3 DNA sequence: TGCAGCGGGGAGAGGGTTTTGAACGATGAGCAGTTCTTC. Protein product: CSGERVLNDEQFF.

A word on this clone: Possible read error: a much larger clone is one base away. This specimen includes other DNA sequences encoding the same CDR3. The rearrangement uses TRBV6-5 and TRBJ1-1; no firm D call. CDR3 length: 12 amino acids. V was shortened by 4 bases and J by 0 bases, with 3 bases between the two germline ends. The germline V gene encodes CDR1 MNHEY and CDR2 SVGAGI. The CDR3 DNA is TGTGCCAGCAGTTCCGTGAACACTGAAGCTTTCTTT. This sequence encodes CASSSVNTEAFF.

The table lists this clone with a count of one. The gene calls are TRBV6-5 and TRBJ2-7; possible D gene TRBD2, 7 bases. Trimming removed 8 bases from V and 1 base from J, with 15 bases in between. This CDR3 contains 14 residues. Germline CDR1 MNHEY, CDR2 SVGAGI. The chain's CDR3 is CASGTGGRSYEQYF. CDR3 coding DNA: TGTGCCAGCGGGACGGGGGGCCGGTCCTACGAGCAGTACTTC.

The chain carries TRBV5-1 and TRBJ2-5, with D possibly matching TRBD2 (7 bases). Trimming removed 5 bases from V and 1 base from J, with 12 bases in between. CDR1 is SGHRS, CDR2 YFSETQ, per germline. This CDR3 contains 14 residues. CDR3 DNA sequence: TGCGCCAGCAGAGAGGGGGGGCCCCAAGAGACCCAGTACTTC. Protein sequence: CASREGGPQETQYF.

This chain links TRBV5-6 with TRBJ1-1; a weak D match, TRBD1 (5 bases). Germline-derived CDR1 and CDR2 are SGHDT and YYEEEE. Trimming took 4 bases from V and 1 from J, leaving 14 bases between them. The CDR3 has 15 residues. The CDR3 sequence is CASSRSGLTNTEAFF. In DNA form, the CDR3 reads TGTGCCAGCAGCCGGTCGGGACTTACGAACACTGAAGCTTTCTTT. The variable domain in full, completed from reference TRBV5-6 and TRBJ1-1, reads DAGVTQSPTHLIKTRGQQVTLRCSPKSGHDTVSWYQQALGQGPQFIFQYYEEEERQRGNFPDRFSGHQFPNYSSELNVNALLLGDSALYLCASSRSGLTNTEAFFGQGTRLTVV.

The J gene is TRBJ2-3, the V gene TRBV7-8, with D unresolved. The V gene's germline CDR1 is SGHVS and CDR2 FQNEAQ. V dropped 1 base and J dropped 6 bases, with 14 bases sitting between them. This CDR3 spans 15 amino acids. The CDR3, as DNA: TGTGCCAGCAGCTTAGATCGGTCGTCCGTCGATACGCAGTATTTT. The encoded protein is CASSLDRSSVDTQYF.

The V call is TRBV6-2 or TRBV6-3, the J call TRBJ1-3; D unresolved. The ends were cut back, 7 bases at V and 2 bases at J, with 15 bases in the middle. Germline values: CDR1 MNHEY, CDR2 SVGEGT. This CDR3 has 15 residues. CDR3 residues: CASTPWMQAGNTIYF. Written as DNA, the CDR3 is TGTGCCAGCACCCCGTGGATGCAGGCTGGAAACACCATATATTTT.

The V gene is TRBV6-2 or TRBV6-3, the J gene TRBJ1-5; no clear D. The CDR3 is made up of 17 amino acids. Per germline, CDR1 MNHEY and CDR2 SVGEGT. Trimming left V 5 bases short and J 0 bases short, with 17 bases between. CDR3 nucleotide sequence: TGTGCCAGCAGTCGTTTTTGGGCAGACTATAGCAATCAGCCCCAGCATTTT. Protein product: CASSRFWADYSNQPQHF.

This clone was seen a handful of times. This sequence joins TRBV7-8 and TRBJ1-1; D possibly corresponds to TRBD1 (5 bases). Germline values: CDR1 SGHVS, CDR2 FQNEAQ. V was cut by 2 bases and J by 5 bases, with 27 bases left in between. The CDR3 loop spans 19 amino acids. The DNA for the CDR3 is TGTGCCAGCAGCTTAATCGGCTGGGGCAATTCTATGGGGCCTACTGAAGCTTTCTTT. It encodes CASSLIGWGNSMGPTEAFF.